This T cell receptor (beta chain) was recorded in a study of OX40 agonist ivuxolimab in advanced cancers. The table came from immunoSEQ multiplex PCR; TCRdb's copy has only in-frame clones and leaves some out. The sample holds 45,000 to 60,000 clones, 88% seen once. V was clipped by 7 bases and J by 4 bases, with 13 bases between them. This CDR3 has 13 amino acids. Germline V gene data show CDR1 as LNHDA and CDR2 as SQIVND (reference sequence). The clonotype was recovered from an adult with an advanced solid tumor such as melanoma, head and neck, liver or kidney cancer. The chain recombines TRBV19 with TRBJ2-5; no clear D. The starting material was CD4+ or CD8+ T cells sorted from blood, obtained in a trial of the OX40 agonist ivuxolimab. This CDR3 is CASTSQFGETQYF. The CDR3 DNA reads TGTGCCAGTACCTCACAGTTCGGAGAGACCCAGTACTTC.